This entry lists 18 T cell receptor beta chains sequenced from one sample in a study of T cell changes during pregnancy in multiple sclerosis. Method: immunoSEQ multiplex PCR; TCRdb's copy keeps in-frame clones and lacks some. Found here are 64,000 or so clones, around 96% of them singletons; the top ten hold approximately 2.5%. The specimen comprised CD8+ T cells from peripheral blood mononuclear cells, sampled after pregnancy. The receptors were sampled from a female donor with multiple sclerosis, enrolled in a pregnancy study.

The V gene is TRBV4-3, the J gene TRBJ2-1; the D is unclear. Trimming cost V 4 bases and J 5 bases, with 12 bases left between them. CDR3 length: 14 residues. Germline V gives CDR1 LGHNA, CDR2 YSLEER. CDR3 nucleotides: TGCGCCAGCAGCCTCTACGCTTTGGACAATGAGCAGTTCTTC. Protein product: CASSLYALDNEQFF.

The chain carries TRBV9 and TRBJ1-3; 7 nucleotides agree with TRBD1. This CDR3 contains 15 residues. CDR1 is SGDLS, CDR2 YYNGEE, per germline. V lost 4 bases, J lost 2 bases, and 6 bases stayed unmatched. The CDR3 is CASSTTGVPGNTIYF. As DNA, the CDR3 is TGTGCCAGCAGCACCACAGGGGTACCTGGAAACACCATATATTTT.

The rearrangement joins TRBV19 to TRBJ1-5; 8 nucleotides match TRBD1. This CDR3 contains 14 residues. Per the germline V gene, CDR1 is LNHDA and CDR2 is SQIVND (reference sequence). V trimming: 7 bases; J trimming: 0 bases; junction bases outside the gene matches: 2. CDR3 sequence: CASKDRGSNQPQHF. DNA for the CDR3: TGTGCCAGTAAAGACAGGGGTAGCAATCAGCCCCAGCATTTT. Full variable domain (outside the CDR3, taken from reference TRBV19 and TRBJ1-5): DGGITQSPKYLFRKEGQNVTLSCEQNLNHDAMYWYRQDPGQGLRLIYYSQIVNDFQKGDIAEGYSVSREKKESFPLTVTSAQKNPTAFYLCASKDRGSNQPQHFGDGTRLSIL.

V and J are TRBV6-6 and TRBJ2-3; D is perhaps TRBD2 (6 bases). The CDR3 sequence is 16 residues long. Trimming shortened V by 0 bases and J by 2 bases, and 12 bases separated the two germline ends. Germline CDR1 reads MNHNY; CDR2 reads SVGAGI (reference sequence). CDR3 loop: CASSYSTWGLTDTQYF. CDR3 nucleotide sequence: TGTGCCAGCAGTTACTCGACTTGGGGACTCACAGATACGCAGTATTTT.

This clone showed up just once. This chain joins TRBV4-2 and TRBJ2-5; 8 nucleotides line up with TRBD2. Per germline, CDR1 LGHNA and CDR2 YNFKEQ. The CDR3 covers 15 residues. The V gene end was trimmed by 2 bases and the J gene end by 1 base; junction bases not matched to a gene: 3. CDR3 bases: TGTGCCAGCAGCCAACGTCTAGCGGGCCAAGAGACCCAGTACTTC. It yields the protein CASSQRLAGQETQYF.

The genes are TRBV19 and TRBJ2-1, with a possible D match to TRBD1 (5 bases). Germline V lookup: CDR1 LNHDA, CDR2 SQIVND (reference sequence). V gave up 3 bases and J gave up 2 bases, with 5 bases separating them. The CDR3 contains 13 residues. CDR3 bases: TGTGCCAGTAGTATGACAGCCTACAATGAGCAGTTCTTC. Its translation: CASSMTAYNEQFF.

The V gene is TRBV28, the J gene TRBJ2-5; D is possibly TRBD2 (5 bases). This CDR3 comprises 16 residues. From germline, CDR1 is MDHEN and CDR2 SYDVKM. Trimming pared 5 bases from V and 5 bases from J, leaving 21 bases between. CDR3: CASSLLGELVVETQYF. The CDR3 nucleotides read TGTGCCAGCAGTCTCCTCGGGGAGTTAGTTGTTGAGACCCAGTACTTC.

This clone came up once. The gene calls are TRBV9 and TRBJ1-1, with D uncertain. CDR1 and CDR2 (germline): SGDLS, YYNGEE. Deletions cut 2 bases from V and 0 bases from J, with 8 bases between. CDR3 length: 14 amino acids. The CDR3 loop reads CASSVRALNTEAFF. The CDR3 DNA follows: TGTGCCAGCAGCGTGAGAGCGCTGAACACTGAAGCTTTCTTT.

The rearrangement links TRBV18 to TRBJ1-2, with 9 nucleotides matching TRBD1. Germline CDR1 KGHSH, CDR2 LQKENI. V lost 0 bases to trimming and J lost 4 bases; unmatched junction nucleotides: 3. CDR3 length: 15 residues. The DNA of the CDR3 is TGTGCCAGCTCACCACCGGGACAGGGCCTCTATGGCTACACCTTC. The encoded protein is CASSPPGQGLYGYTF.

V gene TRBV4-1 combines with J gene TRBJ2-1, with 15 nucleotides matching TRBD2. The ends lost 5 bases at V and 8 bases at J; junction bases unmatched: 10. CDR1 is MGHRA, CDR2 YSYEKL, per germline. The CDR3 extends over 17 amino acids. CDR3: CASSEPGLAGGHYEQFF. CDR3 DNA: TGCGCCAGCAGCGAACCGGGACTAGCGGGAGGCCACTATGAGCAGTTCTTC.

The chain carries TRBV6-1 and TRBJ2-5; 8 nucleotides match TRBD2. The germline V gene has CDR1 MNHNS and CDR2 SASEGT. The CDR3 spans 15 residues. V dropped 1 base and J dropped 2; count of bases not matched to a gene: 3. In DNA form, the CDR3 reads TGTGCCAGCAGTGAAGGGGTAGCGGGACAAGAGACCCAGTACTTC. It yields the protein CASSEGVAGQETQYF.

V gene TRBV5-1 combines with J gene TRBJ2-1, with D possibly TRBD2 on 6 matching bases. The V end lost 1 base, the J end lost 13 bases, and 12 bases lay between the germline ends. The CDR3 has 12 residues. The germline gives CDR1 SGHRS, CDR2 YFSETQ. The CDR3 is CASSLSGTSQFF. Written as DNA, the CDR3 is TGCGCCAGCAGCTTGTCCGGGACTTCCCAGTTCTTC.

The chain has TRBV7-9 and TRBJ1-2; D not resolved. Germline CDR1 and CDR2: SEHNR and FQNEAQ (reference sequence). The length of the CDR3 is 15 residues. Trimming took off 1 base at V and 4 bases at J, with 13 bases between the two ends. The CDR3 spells CASSLGAGLSYGYTF. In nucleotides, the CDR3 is TGTGCCAGCAGCTTAGGGGCGGGCCTTAGCTATGGCTACACCTTC.

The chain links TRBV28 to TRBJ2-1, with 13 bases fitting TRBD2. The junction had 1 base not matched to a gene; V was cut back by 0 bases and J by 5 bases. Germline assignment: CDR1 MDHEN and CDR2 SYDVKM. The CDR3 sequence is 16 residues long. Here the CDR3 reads CASSLWGLAGNNEQFF. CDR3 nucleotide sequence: TGTGCCAGCAGTTTATGGGGACTAGCGGGAAACAATGAGCAGTTCTTC. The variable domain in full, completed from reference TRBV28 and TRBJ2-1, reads DVKVTQSSRYLVKRTGEKVFLECVQDMDHENMFWYRQDPGLGLRLIYFSYDVKMKEKGDIPEGYSVSREKKERFSLILESASTNQTSMYLCASSLWGLAGNNEQFFGPGTRLTVL.

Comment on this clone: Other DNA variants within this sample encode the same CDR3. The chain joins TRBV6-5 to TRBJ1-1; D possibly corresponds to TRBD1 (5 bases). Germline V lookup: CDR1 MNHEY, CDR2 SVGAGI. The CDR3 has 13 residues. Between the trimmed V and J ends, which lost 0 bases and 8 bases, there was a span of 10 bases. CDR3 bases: TGTGCCAGCAGTTACTCTGGGGGGTTAGAAGCTTTCTTT. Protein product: CASSYSGGLEAFF.

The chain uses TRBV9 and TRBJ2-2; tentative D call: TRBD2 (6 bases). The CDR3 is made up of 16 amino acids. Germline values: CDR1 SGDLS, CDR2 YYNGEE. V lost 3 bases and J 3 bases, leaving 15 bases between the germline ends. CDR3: CASSEPGAPHTGELFF. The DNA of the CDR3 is TGTGCCAGCAGCGAACCGGGAGCCCCCCACACCGGGGAGCTGTTTTTT.

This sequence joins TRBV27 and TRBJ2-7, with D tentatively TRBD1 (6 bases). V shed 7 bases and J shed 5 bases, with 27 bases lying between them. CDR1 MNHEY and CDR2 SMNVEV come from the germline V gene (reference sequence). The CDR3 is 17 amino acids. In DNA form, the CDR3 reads TGTGCCAGCACTCGACTCGAGACAGGCCTCCCGGGTAACGAGCAGTACTTC. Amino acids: CASTRLETGLPGNEQYF.

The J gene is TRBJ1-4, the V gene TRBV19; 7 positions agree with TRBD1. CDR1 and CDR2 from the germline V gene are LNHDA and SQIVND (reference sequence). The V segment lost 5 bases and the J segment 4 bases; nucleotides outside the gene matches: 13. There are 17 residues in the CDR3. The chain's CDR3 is CASSPGPGQSLNEKLFF. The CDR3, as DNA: TGTGCCAGTAGTCCCGGGCCGGGACAGTCTCTTAATGAAAAACTGTTTTTT.